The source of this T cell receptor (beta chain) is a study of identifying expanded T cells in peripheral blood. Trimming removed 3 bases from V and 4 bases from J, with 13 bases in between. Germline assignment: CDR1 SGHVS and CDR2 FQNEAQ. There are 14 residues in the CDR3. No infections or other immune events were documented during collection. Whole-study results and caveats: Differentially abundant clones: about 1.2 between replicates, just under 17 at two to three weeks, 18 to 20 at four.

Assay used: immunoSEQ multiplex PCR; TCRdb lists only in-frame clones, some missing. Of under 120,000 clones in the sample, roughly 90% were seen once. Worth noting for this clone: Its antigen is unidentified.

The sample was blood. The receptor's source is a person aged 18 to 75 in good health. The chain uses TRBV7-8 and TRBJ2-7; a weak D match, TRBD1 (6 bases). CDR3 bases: TGTGCCAGCAGCTTGGGCCAGGGGTTTTACGAGCAGTACTTC. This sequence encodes CASSLGQGFYEQYF. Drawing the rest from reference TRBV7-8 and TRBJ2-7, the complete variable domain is GAGVSQSPRYKVAKRGQDVALRCDPISGHVSLFWYQQALGQGPEFLTYFQNEAQLDKSGLPSDRFFAERPEGSVSTLKIQRTQQEDSAVYLCASSLGQGFYEQYFGPGTRLTVT.